What follows describes a single T cell receptor (beta chain). The antigen it binds to is not known. No much larger clone exists at a distance of one base, and base qualities are not known. Reading the germline V gene gives CDR1 SGHTA and CDR2 FQGTGA. After removal of 6 bases from V and 6 bases from J, the junction retains 4 bases not matched to a gene. The CDR3 sequence holds 15 residues, the cysteine and phenylalanine included. Only the CDR3 region is kept as DNA, spanning 45 bases read in frame from base 1. The data were taken from a study of beta chain features in type 1 diabetes (dated by TCRdb to the late 2010s). For context, the study as a whole: No differences in mean age, gender distribution, total cell number or subset yield were found between patients and healthy donors. Regulatory and stem cell-like memory subsets were obtained from only 8 patients and about eight healthy donors, while naive and central memory subsets were obtained from all 30 or so donors. Across all samples, 107,917,701 sorted cells were examined, and cell number per subset correlated strongly with RNA yield. In the study, recently diagnosed type 1 diabetes patients and matched healthy donors were compared on the TCRB repertoires of their sorted circulating CD4+ T cell subsets.

Overall results and qualifications from the work: A moderate but significant shortening of TCRB CDR3 length was observed in type 1 diabetes patients in all four CD4+ subsets. At VDJ recombination sites, type 1 diabetes patients had fewer insertions and more deleted nucleotides, which implies abnormalities in thymic rearrangement. Naive, central memory and regulatory TCRB repertoires appeared to be more alike among patients than among healthy donors. PCR might favor shorter templates, but patient and control samples were amplified and corrected together, so any skew would affect both groups equally. Sequencing cDNA rather than genomic DNA could over-represent highly expressing activated cells, although activation and CD3 levels did not differ between groups. Because the HLA sub-analyses included only small numbers of individuals, any influence of HLA type on TCRB rearrangement was left unresolved.

Each donor gave one peripheral blood draw, approximately 0.11 L on average, collected into heparinised tubes. A BD FACSAria II was used to sort naive, central memory, regulatory and stem cell-like memory CD4+ T cells with a panel that included CD45RO, CCR7, CD25, CD127, CD95 and CD27. All sorted populations exceeded 98% purity. Right away, PBMCs were isolated by Lymphoprep density gradient centrifugation and were stained directly, with no culture step. Samples were stained and sorted in pairs, with one healthy donor and one patient per experiment, so that batch effects were minimized. The entire isolated RNA was reverse transcribed using the High Capacity cDNA Reverse Transcription Kit, and thus expressed TCRB transcripts were sequenced. Deep immunoSEQ sequencing was applied to naive, central memory and regulatory T cell samples, giving an average of around 3.8 million total reads per sample. Sorted cells were lysed in RLT buffer, and RNA was extracted using DNase-treated RNeasy Micro or Mini kits according to cell number. To prevent cross-contamination, each cell subset was processed individually, whereas patient and healthy donor samples were processed jointly. The immunoSEQ multiplex PCR was used to amplify TCRB sequences from cDNA, yielding 87-bp fragments that span the CDR3 region. Amplicons were sequenced on the Illumina HiSeq platform. Under the source paper's analysis protocol: PCR bias was computationally corrected using synthetic template baselines, reads within Hamming distance 2 were collapsed, and singletons that could not be merged were discarded. Reads were aligned against IMGT to assign V, D and J genes, CDR3 length and insertions or deletions at six rearrangement sites. Within each subset, clonotype counts were normalized to sorted cell number, and only after that were true diversity and Gini coefficients computed with the tcR R package. The overlap coefficient, calculated on TCRB nucleotide sequences, was used to quantify repertoire sharing. The clones in this table, taken by TCRdb from immuneACCESS, are in-frame only. Not every clone is retained; where verified, under half of the shortfall comes from an unresolved V gene, and the cause of the rest is unknown. The DNA was the basis for D and trimming; V, J and clone size are from that table. This sample holds more than 150,000 clones; 9% were observed only once. The ten largest clonotypes hold about 0.7% of the sample.

The source material was central memory CD4+ T cells from blood. The sequence derives from a woman aged 30 to 39 with type 1 diabetes. The chain was built from TRBV7-3 and TRBJ2-2, with 13 middle bases fitting TRBD2. At the DNA level, the sequence is TGTGCCAGCAGAGAGGGACTAGCGGGATCCGGGGAGCTGTTTTTT. Translation gives CASREGLAGSGELFF.